The rows below give T cell receptor beta chains drawn from one sample of a study of patients and donors after allogeneic stem cell transplantation. From the RT-PCR reads, TCRdb called clonotypes with MiXCR, one entry per CDR3 protein. The sample has about a million distinct CDR3 sequences, about 20% seen once. Sequencing used blood, either unsorted or a sorted T cell fraction (not recorded which). These receptors came from a human donor who was either an allogeneic HSCT recipient or a stem cell or donor lymphocyte infusion donor (not recorded which). It is not recorded whose cells these are; they may come from a transplant donor. CDR3s include the opening cysteine and the closing phenylalanine or tryptophan. A D gene is named only where the DNA matches it firmly. The size of a clone is reported for some rows only, either as once, few or many, or as a class for expanded clones.

length: 15; V: TRBV3-1; D: TRBD2; J: TRBJ2-5; size: .; CDR3: CASSLTGTSRETQYF; DNA: TGTGCCAGCAGCCTGACCGGGACTAGCCGTGAGACCCAGTACTTC
length: 15; V: TRBV5-1; D: .; J: TRBJ2-5; size: few; CDR3: CASSLASEIQETQYF; DNA: TGCGCCAGCAGCTTGGCTAGCGAGATACAAGAGACCCAGTACTTC
length: 12; V: TRBV24-1; D: .; J: TRBJ2-5; size: few; CDR3: CATGMGGETQYF; DNA: TGTGCCACCGGAATGGGGGGAGAGACCCAGTACTTC
length: 15; V: TRBV13; D: TRBD1; J: TRBJ1-5; size: few; CDR3: CASTFGQGDNQPQHF; DNA: TGTGCCAGCACCTTCGGACAGGGAGACAATCAGCCCCAGCATTTT
length: 15; V: TRBV9; D: .; J: TRBJ1-6; size: .; CDR3: CASSPRKGRGSPLHF; DNA: TGTGCCAGCAGCCCCCGTAAGGGGAGGGGTTCACCCCTCCACTTT
length: 12; V: TRBV12-3/TRBV12-4; D: .; J: TRBJ2-1; size: many; CDR3: CASSQTRNEQFF; DNA: TGTGCCAGCAGTCAAACCCGCAATGAGCAGTTCTTC
length: 17; V: TRBV12-5; D: TRBD1; J: TRBJ1-5; size: few; CDR3: CASGLVPDRGRRQPQHF; DNA: TGTGCTAGTGGTTTGGTACCGGACAGGGGGCGAAGGCAGCCCCAGCATTTT
length: 15; V: TRBV29-1; D: TRBD2; J: TRBJ2-7; size: .; CDR3: CSVEREGTSPYEQYF; DNA: TGCAGCGTTGAAAGGGAGGGTACCTCTCCTTACGAGCAGTACTTC
length: 17; V: TRBV18; D: .; J: TRBJ2-2; size: .; CDR3: CASSPNRRVANTGELFF; DNA: TGTGCCAGCTCACCAAACCGCCGGGTCGCGAACACCGGGGAGCTGTTTTTT
length: 16; V: TRBV5-5; D: TRBD1; J: TRBJ2-4; size: few; CDR3: CASSFGTGLAKNIQYF; DNA: TGTGCCAGCAGCTTTGGGACAGGGCTCGCCAAAAACATTCAGTACTTC
length: 17; V: TRBV7-9; D: TRBD2; J: TRBJ2-2; size: .; CDR3: CASSLPRAGAVTGELFF; DNA: TGTGCCAGCAGCTTACCTCGGGCGGGAGCGGTCACCGGGGAGCTGTTTTTT
length: 17; V: TRBV21-1; D: .; J: TRBJ2-7; size: .; CDR3: CASSRGWVAGELYEQYF; DNA: TGTGCCAGCAGCAGGGGGTGGGTGGCGGGAGAACTCTACGAGCAGTACTTC
length: 17; V: TRBV21-1; D: .; J: TRBJ2-7; size: many; CDR3: CASSNSPPGHLTYEQYF; DNA: TGTGCCAGCAGCAACTCACCTCCGGGACACCTGACCTACGAGCAGTACTTC
length: 13; V: TRBV12-3/TRBV12-4; D: .; J: TRBJ2-5; size: many; CDR3: CASSGTSQETQYF; DNA: TGTGCCAGCAGCGGCACTAGCCAAGAGACCCAGTACTTC
length: 14; V: TRBV6-5; D: .; J: TRBJ2-2; size: few; CDR3: CASSSESNTGELFF; DNA: TGTGCCAGCAGTTCCGAATCGAACACCGGGGAGCTGTTTTTT
length: 13; V: TRBV21-1; D: .; J: TRBJ1-5; size: .; CDR3: CAINHRAYHPQHF; DNA: TGTGCCATCAACCACAGGGCCTACCACCCCCAGCATTTT
length: 15; V: TRBV7-3; D: TRBD1; J: TRBJ1-6; size: many; CDR3: CASSSQGTGDSPLHF; DNA: TGTGCCAGCAGCTCTCAGGGGACAGGAGATTCACCCCTCCACTTT
length: 15; V: TRBV7-2; D: .; J: TRBJ2-7; size: .; CDR3: CASSSYGQWSYEQYF; DNA: TGTGCCAGCAGCTCGTATGGACAGTGGTCCTACGAGCAGTACTTC
length: 15; V: TRBV20-1; D: .; J: TRBJ1-2; size: .; CDR3: CSATVRERSNYGYTF; DNA: TGCAGTGCTACAGTCCGGGAGCGGTCTAACTATGGCTACACCTTC
length: 15; V: TRBV2; D: TRBD1; J: TRBJ1-4; size: .; CDR3: CASSEEDRGNEKLFF; DNA: TGTGCCAGCAGTGAAGAGGACAGGGGTAATGAAAAACTGTTTTTT
length: 14; V: TRBV20-1; D: TRBD1; J: TRBJ2-3; size: .; CDR3: CSAARVTGADTQYF; DNA: TGCAGTGCTGCACGGGTAACAGGGGCAGATACGCAGTATTTT